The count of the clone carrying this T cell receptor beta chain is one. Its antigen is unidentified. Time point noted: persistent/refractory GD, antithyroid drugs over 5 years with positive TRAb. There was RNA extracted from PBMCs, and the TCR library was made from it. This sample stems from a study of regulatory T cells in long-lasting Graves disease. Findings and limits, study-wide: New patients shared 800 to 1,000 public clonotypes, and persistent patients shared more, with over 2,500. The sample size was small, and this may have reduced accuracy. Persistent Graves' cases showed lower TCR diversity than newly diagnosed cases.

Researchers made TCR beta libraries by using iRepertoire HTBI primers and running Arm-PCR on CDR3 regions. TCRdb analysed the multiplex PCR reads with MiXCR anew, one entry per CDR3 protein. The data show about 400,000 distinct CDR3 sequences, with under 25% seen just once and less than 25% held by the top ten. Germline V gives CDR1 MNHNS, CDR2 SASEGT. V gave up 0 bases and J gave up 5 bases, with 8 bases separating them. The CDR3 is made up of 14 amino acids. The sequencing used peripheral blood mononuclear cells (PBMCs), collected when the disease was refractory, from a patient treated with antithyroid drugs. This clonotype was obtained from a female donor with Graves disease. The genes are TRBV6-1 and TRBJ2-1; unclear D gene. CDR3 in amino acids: CASSEARSNNEQFF. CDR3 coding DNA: TGTGCCAGCAGTGAAGCGCGGAGTAACAATGAGCAGTTCTTC.